The 3 T cell receptor beta chains presented below share a single source sample, sequenced in a study of cytomegalovirus exposure and HLA in healthy donors. The PCR made use of 60 Vbeta and 13 Jbeta primers. Assay: immunoSEQ multiplex PCR; the TCRdb copy retains only in-frame clones and omits some. The sample lists 81,000 or so clones; roughly 75% were seen once. The sample was PBMCs. These TCRs come from a man between 60 and 75 years old in good health and CMV-seronegative.

The chain links TRBV4-1 to TRBJ2-5, with a weak D call TRBD2 (6 bases). Trimming stripped 0 bases from V and 5 bases from J, with 31 bases between. Looked up from germline, CDR1 is MGHRA and CDR2 is YSYEKL. This CDR3 contains 21 residues. The CDR3, as DNA: TGCGCCAGCAGCCAAGACCCCACTGCCGGGACTCCACTTAACCAAGGGGAGACCCAGTACTTC. This codes for CASSQDPTAGTPLNQGETQYF.

The chain carries TRBV19 and TRBJ1-1, with D possibly matching TRBD1 (6 bases). The V end was cut by 1 base, the J end by 2 bases, with 8 bases between. Per the germline V gene, CDR1 is LNHDA and CDR2 is SQIVND (reference sequence). The CDR3 covers 14 residues. In DNA, the CDR3 is TGTGCCAGTAGTATAGGGGGACAAAACACTGAAGCTTTCTTT. Translation gives CASSIGGQNTEAFF. Based on the CDR3 plus reference TRBV19 and TRBJ1-1, the full variable domain is DGGITQSPKYLFRKEGQNVTLSCEQNLNHDAMYWYRQDPGQGLRLIYYSQIVNDFQKGDIAEGYSVSREKKESFPLTVTSAQKNPTAFYLCASSIGGQNTEAFFGQGTRLTVV.

This chain's CDR3 is CASSLVHGNEQFF. CDR3 nucleotides: TGTGCCAGCAGTCTCGTGCACGGCAATGAGCAGTTCTTC. The gene calls are TRBV6-6 and TRBJ2-1, with D hard to call. V gave up 5 bases and J gave up 6 bases, with 11 bases separating them. There are 13 residues in the CDR3. Germline CDR1 reads MNHNY; CDR2 reads SVGAGI (reference sequence).